Below are 22 T cell receptor beta chains sequenced from a single sample in a study of blood T cell repertoires in COVID-19 (dated by TCRdb to 2018 to 2021). The method was the immunoSEQ multiplex PCR assay. TCRdb took this table from immuneACCESS and kept in-frame rearrangements with V and J called. Such tables lack part of the clones; where checked against another copy, unresolved V genes explain under half of the gap, and the rest is unexplained. The sample profile shows 70,000 to 95,000 clones; roughly 89% of them were found once. The ten largest clones represent about 15% of the sample. The sequenced sample consisted of peripheral blood. The source of these receptors is a man aged 65 to 79 with active or convalescent COVID-19.

Worth noting for this clone: The conserved closing phenylalanine or tryptophan is absent in this CDR3, likely reflecting a read error. The DNA is omitted, as the CDR3 cannot be located on it reliably, and the CDR3 follows TCRdb's listing. The chain uses TRBV7-9 and TRBJ2-7; the table gives TRBD1 as D, unverified against the DNA. CDR1 and CDR2 from the germline V gene are SEHNR and FQNEAQ (reference sequence). The CDR3 spans 14 residues, counting both ends. This CDR3 reads CASSPYQSGDKRFI.

The count of this clone is one. The chain employs TRBV24-1 and TRBJ1-5, with a possible D match to TRBD1 (6 bases). V was clipped by 3 bases and J by 9 bases, with 17 bases between them. The CDR3 is made up of 15 amino acids. Germline CDR1 is KGHDR and CDR2 is SFDVKD. The CDR3 sequence is CATSDTTGPTGPQHF. As DNA, the CDR3 is TGTGCCACCAGTGATACGACAGGCCCCACGGGGCCCCAGCATTTT.

The chain employs TRBV6-5 and TRBJ2-7; the match to TRBD1 covers 9 bases. This CDR3 spans 15 amino acids. After removal of 5 bases from V and 5 bases from J, the junction contained 10 bases not matched to a gene. The germline V gene encodes CDR1 MNHEY and CDR2 SVGAGI. DNA of the CDR3: TGTGCCAGCAGTAACCCGGGACAGGGCAAACACGAGCAGTACTTC. Its translation is CASSNPGQGKHEQYF.

The gene calls are TRBV7-6 and TRBJ1-4; D possibly corresponds to TRBD1 (6 bases). The CDR3 is made up of 14 amino acids. The germline V and J ends were trimmed by 4 bases and 0 bases, with 6 bases remaining between them. Per germline, CDR1 SGHVS and CDR2 FNYEAQ. Here the CDR3 reads CASSWTATNEKLFF. DNA for the CDR3: TGTGCCAGCAGCTGGACAGCAACTAATGAAAAACTGTTTTTT.

V usage is TRBV19 and J usage is TRBJ2-7, with D possibly TRBD2 on 6 matching bases. The germline V gene encodes CDR1 LNHDA and CDR2 SQIVND (reference sequence). The CDR3 loop spans 15 amino acids. V shed 4 bases and J shed 2 bases, with 15 bases lying between them. The CDR3 DNA is TGTGCCAGTAGTACGGAGGGAAAATACCCCTACGAGCAGTACTTC. Encoded protein: CASSTEGKYPYEQYF.

V gene TRBV28 combines with J gene TRBJ2-5; 11 bases are a match to TRBD1. In germline, CDR1 is MDHEN, CDR2 SYDVKM. V gave up 3 bases and J gave up 3 bases; unmatched junction bases: 3. This CDR3 has 15 residues. CDR3 DNA: TGTGCCAGCAGTTTCGGGGGACAGGGGGAAGAGACCCAGTACTTC. This encodes CASSFGGQGEETQYF.

The rearrangement joins TRBV18 to TRBJ1-1; 8 positions match TRBD1. With V trimmed by 3 bases and J by 1 base, 4 bases remained unmatched. Looked up from germline, CDR1 is KGHSH and CDR2 is LQKENI. The CDR3 is made up of 15 amino acids. CDR3 loop: CASSPRGHQNTEAFF. DNA for the CDR3: TGTGCCAGCTCACCCAGGGGGCATCAGAACACTGAAGCTTTCTTT.

The chain links TRBV5-6 to TRBJ1-1; no clear D gene. With 6 bases removed from V and 1 base from J, the gap between germline ends came to 10 bases. The CDR3 covers 13 residues. Per germline, CDR1 SGHDT and CDR2 YYEEEE. The CDR3 loop reads CASTGSKNTEAFF. In DNA, the CDR3 is TGTGCCAGCACAGGTTCCAAGAACACTGAAGCTTTCTTT. The full variable domain, completed using reference TRBV5-6 and TRBJ1-1, is DAGVTQSPTHLIKTRGQQVTLRCSPKSGHDTVSWYQQALGQGPQFIFQYYEEEERQRGNFPDRFSGHQFPNYSSELNVNALLLGDSALYLCASTGSKNTEAFFGQGTRLTVV.

This chain joins TRBV5-1 and TRBJ1-2, with TRBD1 matching over 11 bases. Looked up from germline, CDR1 is SGHRS and CDR2 is YFSETQ. This CDR3 has 17 residues. With V trimmed by 4 bases and J by 4 bases, 12 bases remained unmatched. The DNA for the CDR3 is TGCGCCAGCAGCCACGATGGACAGGGGGCATTGAGCTATGGCTACACCTTC. This gives the protein CASSHDGQGALSYGYTF.

In its sample, this clone was seen once. The V call is TRBV12-3 or TRBV12-4, the J call TRBJ1-1; possibly TRBD1 for D (6 bases). This CDR3 is built from 12 residues. With 2 bases removed from V and 11 bases from J, the gap between germline ends came to 12 bases. CDR3 protein: CASSLPRGFAFF. The CDR3 coding sequence is TGTGCCAGCAGTTTACCCAGGGGTTTCGCTTTCTTT.

The CDR3 here is CASSIGQEIHYTDTQYF. The CDR3, as DNA: TGTGCCAGTAGTATTGGACAGGAGATTCATTACACAGATACGCAGTATTTT. The V gene is TRBV19, the J gene TRBJ2-3, with 7 bases fitting TRBD1. Germline CDR1 and CDR2: LNHDA and SQIVND (reference sequence). CDR3 length: 17 amino acids. V dropped 3 bases and J dropped 2; count of bases not matched to a gene: 11. Full variable domain (outside the CDR3, taken from reference TRBV19 and TRBJ2-3): DGGITQSPKYLFRKEGQNVTLSCEQNLNHDAMYWYRQDPGQGLRLIYYSQIVNDFQKGDIAEGYSVSREKKESFPLTVTSAQKNPTAFYLCASSIGQEIHYTDTQYFGPGTRLTVL.

The chain employs TRBV13 and TRBJ2-7; D remains unclear. This CDR3 comprises 12 residues. The germline V gene has CDR1 PRHDT and CDR2 FYEKMQ (reference sequence). With 5 bases removed from V and 4 bases from J, the gap between germline ends came to 9 bases. The CDR3 spells CASSRAGYEQYF. Here the CDR3 DNA reads TGTGCCAGCAGCCGAGCCGGGTACGAGCAGTACTTC.

The J gene is TRBJ2-2, the V gene TRBV4-1, with 12 bases matching TRBD2. CDR3 size: 16 residues. The junction had 9 bases not matched to a gene; V was cut back by 8 bases and J by 5 bases. In germline, CDR1 is MGHRA, CDR2 YSYEKL. In DNA, the CDR3 is TGCGCCAGCCGCAGACTAGCGGGAGTTAGTACCGGGGAGCTGTTTTTT. Translating it yields CASRRLAGVSTGELFF.

The chain joins TRBV11-2 to TRBJ2-1; 7 bases align to TRBD2. This CDR3 region has 15 residues. The germline gives CDR1 SGHAT, CDR2 FQNNGV. The ends lost 6 bases at V and 3 bases at J; junction bases unmatched: 8. The CDR3 DNA follows: TGTGCCAGCAGGACATGGGGGGGTCGCTACAATGAGCAGTTCTTC. It specifies CASRTWGGRYNEQFF.

This chain joins TRBV6-5 and TRBJ2-5; D perhaps matches TRBD1 (5 bases). Germline lookup yields CDR1 MNHEY and CDR2 SVGAGI. Trimming stripped 5 bases from V and 5 bases from J, with 9 bases between. This CDR3 is built from 12 residues. The CDR3: CASSIQGETQYF. The CDR3 region has the DNA TGTGCCAGCAGTATCCAGGGTGAGACCCAGTACTTC.

The chain is built from TRBV5-3 and TRBJ1-2; D might be TRBD1 (5 bases). TRBV5-3 is known as an ORF, though its function is uncertain. The CDR3 runs 16 residues. Trimming left V 0 bases short and J 5 bases short, with 17 bases between. The DNA for the CDR3 is TGTGCCAGAAGCTTGGAGAAGGGCGTCAGGGAATATGGCTACACCTTC. This codes for CARSLEKGVREYGYTF.

V usage is TRBV11-2 and J usage is TRBJ1-2; no reliable D call. With 2 bases removed from V and 4 bases from J, the gap between germline ends came to 11 bases. The V gene's germline CDR1 is SGHAT and CDR2 FQNNGV. This CDR3 contains 14 residues. CDR3 amino acids: CASSLRGGLYGYTF. In DNA form, the CDR3 reads TGTGCCAGCAGCTTACGCGGAGGCCTCTATGGCTACACCTTC.

A few counts support this clone. The chain couples TRBV21-1 to TRBJ2-7; the table's D call, TRBD2, has no DNA check behind it. TRBV21-1 is a documented pseudogene. The CDR3 is made up of 19 amino acids. The CDR3 here is CASSKRPPRKREDPYEQYF. The CDR3 nucleotides read TGTGCCAGCAGCAAAAGGCCCCCTCGGAAGCGGGAGGATCCCTACGAGCAGTACTTC.

This chain uses TRBV28 with TRBJ1-1; TRBD1 aligns across 8 bases. The CDR3 totals 12 residues. Germline V gene sequence: CDR1 MDHEN, CDR2 SYDVKM. Unmatched junction bases numbered 6, after V lost 6 bases and J lost 9 bases. CDR3 sequence (DNA): TGTGCCAGCAGGTTCGGACAGGGCAAAGCTTTCTTT. It translates to CASRFGQGKAFF.

The chain is built from TRBV19 and TRBJ1-2; TRBD1 matches 11 bases. This CDR3 contains 15 residues. Germline values: CDR1 LNHDA, CDR2 SQIVND (reference sequence). V shed 4 bases and J 7 bases; nucleotides not matched to a gene: 8. CDR3 amino acids: CASSTAGDRGVGYTF. For the CDR3, the DNA is TGTGCCAGTAGTACCGCCGGGGACAGGGGGGTTGGCTACACCTTC.

This chain links TRBV10-3 with TRBJ1-1; 11 bases agree with TRBD1. The CDR3 runs to 18 residues. V shed 4 bases and J 0 bases; nucleotides not matched to a gene: 10. Germline assignment: CDR1 ENHRY and CDR2 SYGVKD. DNA of the CDR3: TGTGCCATCAGTGGGCGGACAGGGGGCACGCTTATGAACACTGAAGCTTTCTTT. Translated, it gives CAISGRTGGTLMNTEAFF.

The chain recombines TRBV3-1 (or the pseudogene TRBV3-2) with TRBJ1-1, with D tentatively TRBD1 (6 bases). Trimming removed 3 bases at V and 4 bases at J, with 12 bases between. In germline, CDR1 is LGHDT, CDR2 YNNKEL (reference sequence). The CDR3 loop spans 14 amino acids. The CDR3 DNA follows: TGTGCCAGCAGCCAGAAGGGGGGGGTCACTGAAGCTTTCTTT. Translated: CASSQKGGVTEAFF.